This entry lists 30 T cell receptor beta chains sequenced from one sample in a study of shared clonotypes between healthy human individuals. The data were produced by immunoSEQ multiplex PCR, yet TCRdb's version contains in-frame clones alone and is incomplete. Of around 2.1 million clones listed, approximately 96% are singletons. The sequenced material came from naive CD4+ T cells sorted from blood. This sample's subset: CD45RA+ positively selected. The receptors stem from a man aged 18 to 29 in good health.

Worth noting for this clone: This specimen includes other DNA sequences encoding the same CDR3. This chain joins TRBV5-4 and TRBJ2-5, with 7 bases matching TRBD2. CDR3 length: 15 residues. V lost 4 bases and J lost 1; bases outside the gene matches: 7. Germline assignment: CDR1 SGHNT and CDR2 YYREEE (reference sequence). CDR3 in amino acids: CASSPGLAGQETQYF. The CDR3 DNA sequence: TGTGCCAGCAGCCCCGGATTAGCGGGCCAAGAGACCCAGTACTTC.

The chain employs TRBV6-1 and TRBJ2-1; possible D gene TRBD1, 6 bases. V lost 6 bases and J lost 8, with 20 bases in between. This CDR3 spans 15 amino acids. The germline V gene encodes CDR1 MNHNS and CDR2 SASEGT. Here the CDR3 reads CASRAQGEGWDEQFF. CDR3 bases: TGTGCCAGCAGGGCACAGGGTGAGGGTTGGGATGAGCAGTTCTTC.

The chain links TRBV19 to TRBJ1-2; no reliable D call. Between the trimmed V and J ends, which lost 7 bases and 5 bases, there was a span of 20 bases. This CDR3 contains 15 residues. CDR1 is LNHDA, CDR2 SQIVND, per germline (reference sequence). The CDR3: CASKKGAKGIYGYTF. DNA of the CDR3: TGTGCCAGTAAAAAGGGAGCCAAGGGCATTTATGGCTACACCTTC.

The chain combines TRBV4-1 with TRBJ1-5; D not certain. The CDR3 covers 17 residues. Germline CDR1 and CDR2: MGHRA and YSYEKL. V was trimmed by 7 bases and J by 6 bases, leaving 25 bases between them. CDR3 sequence: CASTTRLEGVVGQPQHF. CDR3 coding DNA: TGCGCCAGCACGACCCGGCTGGAAGGAGTCGTGGGTCAGCCCCAGCATTTT.

This clone was seen only once. This chain connects TRBV19 to TRBJ2-7; TRBD1 matches 12 bases. CDR1 is LNHDA, CDR2 SQIVND, per germline (reference sequence). The CDR3 is 16 residues long. Trimming removed 6 bases from V and 7 bases from J; junction bases left unmatched: 13. The CDR3 sequence is CASSTITGQGAREQYF. In nucleotides, the CDR3 is TGTGCCAGTAGCACCATAACGGGACAGGGGGCGCGTGAGCAGTACTTC.

This chain uses TRBV18 with TRBJ2-1, with D unresolved. Germline V gives CDR1 KGHSH, CDR2 LQKENI. This CDR3 has 14 residues. Trimming took off 1 base at V and 7 bases at J, with 11 bases between the two ends. The CDR3, as DNA: TGTGCCAGCTCACCACTCTATCCCGGGAATGAGCAGTTCTTC. As protein: CASSPLYPGNEQFF.

V and J are TRBV5-4 and TRBJ2-1; tentatively, D is TRBD1 (6 bases). V was pared by 0 bases and J by 0 bases, with 10 bases between. CDR3 length: 16 residues. Germline lookup yields CDR1 SGHNT and CDR2 YYREEE (reference sequence). The CDR3: CASSLGTDSSYNEQFF. As DNA, the CDR3 is TGTGCCAGCAGCTTGGGGACGGACAGCTCCTACAATGAGCAGTTCTTC. Complete variable domain (other parts from reference TRBV5-4 and TRBJ2-1): ETGVTQSPTHLIKTRGQQVTLRCSSQSGHNTVSWYQQALGQGPQFIFQYYREEENGRGNFPPRFSGLQFPNYSSELNVNALELDDSALYLCASSLGTDSSYNEQFFGPGTRLTVL.

The rearrangement links TRBV5-3 to TRBJ2-7, with D possibly TRBD2 on 6 matching bases. TRBV5-3 is reported as an ORF; its role is uncertain. V was pared by 0 bases and J by 2 bases, with 15 bases between. CDR3 length: 16 residues. The CDR3 is CARSLAPGTFTYEQYF. The CDR3 DNA sequence: TGTGCCAGAAGCTTGGCCCCCGGGACTTTCACCTACGAGCAGTACTTC.

The rearrangement links TRBV5-6 to TRBJ2-7, with 10 bases that match TRBD1. Germline V CDR1 and CDR2: SGHDT, YYEEEE. The CDR3 extends over 19 amino acids. Unmatched junction bases numbered 19, after V lost 7 bases and J lost 0 bases. In DNA form, the CDR3 reads TGTGCCAGCCACGAATCAGGGACAGGGGTTTTTTCAAGCTCCTACGAGCAGTACTTC. Amino acid sequence: CASHESGTGVFSSSYEQYF.

For this clone: Different DNA sequences within this sample yield the same CDR3. The gene calls are TRBV2 and TRBJ2-2, with D perhaps matching TRBD1 (5 bases). The CDR3 is 13 amino acids. Germline V gene lookup returns CDR1 SNHLY and CDR2 FYNNEI. V gave up 5 bases and J gave up 2 bases, with 6 bases separating them. CDR3 DNA sequence: TGTGCCAGCAGTAGGGGAAACACCGGGGAGCTGTTTTTT. Residues: CASSRGNTGELFF.

The CDR3 sequence is CASSINGQEQYF. In DNA, the CDR3 is TGTGCCAGTAGTATTAACGGACAGGAGCAGTACTTC. The chain links TRBV19 to TRBJ2-7; the D gene is possibly TRBD1 (6 bases). V gave up 3 bases and J gave up 7 bases, with 10 bases separating them. Germline V gives CDR1 LNHDA, CDR2 SQIVND (reference sequence). The CDR3 totals 12 residues.

The chain recombines TRBV18 with TRBJ1-1; TRBD1 might be the D (5 bases). CDR1 KGHSH and CDR2 LQKENI come from the germline V gene. The V end was cut by 0 bases, the J end by 0 bases, with 11 bases between. There are 16 residues in the CDR3. The DNA of the CDR3 is TGTGCCAGCTCACCACCGAACAGGCGACTGAACACTGAAGCTTTCTTT. Protein: CASSPPNRRLNTEAFF.

The chain recombines TRBV2 with TRBJ2-5; 8 bases are shared with TRBD1. Germline V lookup: CDR1 SNHLY, CDR2 FYNNEI. The V segment lost 7 bases and the J segment 4 bases; nucleotides outside the gene matches: 5. The CDR3 consists of 13 residues. The CDR3 spells CASNLQGGETQYF. For the CDR3, the DNA is TGTGCCAGCAACCTACAGGGGGGAGAGACCCAGTACTTC.

The rearrangement links TRBV5-1 to TRBJ2-3, with 7 bases that match TRBD1. CDR1 and CDR2 (germline): SGHRS, YFSETQ. The CDR3 loop spans 16 amino acids. V lost 0 bases and J lost 3; bases outside the gene matches: 7. The CDR3 sequence: CASSLGGSQGTDTQYF. DNA for the CDR3: TGCGCCAGCAGCTTGGGGGGTTCACAGGGGACAGATACGCAGTATTTT.

V and J are TRBV7-2 and TRBJ1-5, with D tentatively TRBD1 (5 bases). V was trimmed by 2 bases and J by 0 bases, leaving 11 bases between them. Germline V gene lookup returns CDR1 SGHTA and CDR2 FQGNSA. The CDR3 has 16 residues. The CDR3 spells CASSLMGEASNQPQHF. The DNA of the CDR3 is TGTGCCAGCAGCTTAATGGGGGAGGCTAGCAATCAGCCCCAGCATTTT.

J is TRBJ1-1 and V is TRBV10-3; no definite D call. The CDR3 loop spans 15 amino acids. Germline V gives CDR1 ENHRY, CDR2 SYGVKD. Trimming removed 0 bases at V and 7 bases at J, with 15 bases between. The CDR3 coding sequence is TGTGCCATCAGTGAGTCTAAGGGCCCTTGGGGTGAAGCTTTCTTT. Protein: CAISESKGPWGEAFF.

V and J are TRBV14 and TRBJ1-3; D gene unclear. The ends were cut back, 8 bases at V and 1 base at J, with 9 bases in the middle. This CDR3 comprises 13 residues. Looked up from germline, CDR1 is SGHDN and CDR2 is FVKESK. The DNA for the CDR3 is TGTGCCAGCCACCCGTCGTCTGGAAACACCATATATTTT. Encoded protein: CASHPSSGNTIYF.

The V and J genes are TRBV6-6 and TRBJ1-4, with 9 bases matching TRBD1. This CDR3 contains 14 residues. V was clipped by 6 bases and J by 7 bases; unmatched bases: 6. From germline, CDR1 is MNHNY and CDR2 SVGAGI (reference sequence). CDR3 sequence (DNA): TGTGCCAGCAGCATACAGGGGGCTTTTGAAAAACTGTTTTTT. Translated, it gives CASSIQGAFEKLFF.

A word on this clone: The sample holds other DNA sequences that translate to the same CDR3. For the CDR3, the DNA is TGTGCCAGCTCACCGCTAGCGGGGGGGCTGGAGACCCAGTACTTC. Translation: CASSPLAGGLETQYF. This chain uses TRBV18 with TRBJ2-5, with 12 bases matching TRBD2. Germline loops: CDR1 KGHSH, CDR2 LQKENI. This CDR3 has 15 residues. After removal of 3 bases from V and 5 bases from J, the junction contained 4 bases not matched to a gene.

The V call is TRBV10-1, the J call TRBJ2-2; D is uncertain. Germline CDR1 is WNHNN and CDR2 is SYGVQD (reference sequence). V was shortened by 7 bases and J by 4 bases, with 13 bases between the two germline ends. The CDR3 consists of 14 residues. The CDR3 DNA is TGCGCCAGCACCCCGCAGCCGGGCACCGGGGAGCTGTTTTTT. Translation gives CASTPQPGTGELFF.

The chain joins TRBV29-1 to TRBJ1-1, with D possibly TRBD1 on 5 matching bases. CDR3 length: 13 residues. Trimming left V 4 bases short and J 1 base short, with 10 bases between. Germline V gives CDR1 SQVTM, CDR2 ANQGSEA. The CDR3: CSVGYQGNTEAFF. The DNA for the CDR3 is TGCAGCGTTGGATATCAGGGGAACACTGAAGCTTTCTTT.

This clone came up once. Other DNA sequences in the same sample also yield this CDR3. This chain uses TRBV2 with TRBJ1-6; D ambiguous. In germline, CDR1 is SNHLY, CDR2 FYNNEI. The CDR3 spans 13 residues. The V end was cut by 4 bases, the J end by 7 bases, with 8 bases between. In DNA, the CDR3 is TGTGCCAGCAGTGGAGTAGGGAATTCACCCCTCCACTTT. Protein: CASSGVGNSPLHF.

On this clone: The same CDR3 arises from other DNA sequences in this sample as well. The chain combines TRBV6-6 with TRBJ2-1; D tentatively fits TRBD1 or TRBD2 (5 bases each). The CDR3 has 16 residues. CDR1 and CDR2 (germline): MNHNY, SVGAGI (reference sequence). The V and J ends lost 2 bases and 0 bases respectively, with 11 bases between them. The CDR3 loop is CASSYQGPSSYNEQFF. The CDR3 nucleotides read TGTGCCAGCAGTTACCAGGGACCAAGCTCCTACAATGAGCAGTTCTTC.

This chain joins TRBV4-3 and TRBJ1-5; D remains unclear. Germline loops: CDR1 LGHNA, CDR2 YSLEER. The CDR3 contains 16 residues. Deletions cut 3 bases from V and 0 bases from J, with 12 bases between. For the CDR3, the DNA is TGCGCCAGCAGCCAGGGCGAACTGGATAGCAATCAGCCCCAGCATTTT. It translates to CASSQGELDSNQPQHF.

J is TRBJ2-1 and V is TRBV7-9; D is perhaps TRBD2 (6 bases). The CDR3 length is 15 residues. Germline V gene data show CDR1 as SEHNR and CDR2 as FQNEAQ (reference sequence). Trimming took off 5 bases at V and 2 bases at J, with 13 bases between the two ends. CDR3 in amino acids: CASSPGGTAYNEQFF. The CDR3 DNA follows: TGTGCCAGCAGCCCTGGGGGGACTGCCTACAATGAGCAGTTCTTC.

The rearrangement links TRBV5-1 to TRBJ2-3; 13 nucleotides line up with TRBD2. The CDR3 is 18 residues long. The ends lost 0 bases at V and 1 base at J; junction bases unmatched: 5. Germline CDR1 SGHRS, CDR2 YFSETQ. This chain's CDR3 is CASSLGTSGGAGTDTQYF. In DNA form, the CDR3 reads TGCGCCAGCAGCTTGGGAACTAGCGGGGGGGCTGGCACAGATACGCAGTATTTT.

The chain joins TRBV7-2 to TRBJ2-5; no firm D call. The germline V gene has CDR1 SGHTA and CDR2 FQGNSA. With 5 bases removed from V and 3 bases from J, the gap between germline ends came to 10 bases. The length of the CDR3 is 13 residues. CDR3 amino acids: CASSAEREETQYF. In DNA, the CDR3 is TGTGCCAGCAGCGCGGAAAGGGAAGAGACCCAGTACTTC. Supplemented by reference TRBV7-2 and TRBJ2-5, the full variable domain reads GAGVSQSPSNKVTEKGKDVELRCDPISGHTALYWYRQSLGQGLEFLIYFQGNSAPDKSGLPSDRFSAERTGGSVSTLTIQRTQQEDSAVYLCASSAEREETQYFGPGTRLLVL.

The chain uses TRBV19 and TRBJ1-4; 9 bases match TRBD1. This CDR3 comprises 14 residues. Germline loops: CDR1 LNHDA, CDR2 SQIVND (reference sequence). Trimming removed 6 bases from V and 6 bases from J; junction bases left unmatched: 5. CDR3 in DNA: TGTGCCAGTAGCCGGACAGGGGTGGATGAAAAACTGTTTTTT. Its protein is CASSRTGVDEKLFF.

This clone was found once. This chain links TRBV6-6 with TRBJ2-2; D is unresolved. Germline V gives CDR1 MNHNY, CDR2 SVGAGI (reference sequence). V was pared by 0 bases and J by 5 bases, with 7 bases between. This CDR3 comprises 14 residues. The CDR3 nucleotides read TGTGCCAGCAGTTACTCGAAGTTGACCGGGGAGCTGTTTTTT. It is translated as CASSYSKLTGELFF.

This clone was observed a few times. The chain uses TRBV6-1 and TRBJ1-5; D is possibly TRBD1 (6 bases). CDR3 length equals 13 residues. The V gene's germline CDR1 is MNHNS and CDR2 SASEGT. Trimming shortened V by 10 bases and J by 3 bases, and 13 bases separated the two germline ends. The CDR3 spells CATGDRNNQPQHF. CDR3 coding DNA: TGTGCCACGGGAGACAGGAACAATCAGCCCCAGCATTTT.